The 30 T cell receptor beta chains below were found in one sample sequenced in a study of beta chain features in type 1 diabetes. Expressed TCRB transcripts were sequenced, since all the RNA that had been isolated was reverse transcribed. Only in-frame clones appear in the TCRdb table, and some are missing; sequencing was by immunoSEQ multiplex PCR. The data show around 250,000 clones, about 23% seen once. Their cognate antigens are unknown. Whole-study findings and limits: There was a moderate but significant shortening of TCRB CDR3s in all four CD4+ subsets of Type 1 diabetes patients.

Material for sequencing was naive CD4+ T cells from blood. These receptors were taken from a woman in her twenties or thirties with type 1 diabetes.

This clone was seen more than once but under ten times. This chain uses TRBV6-5 with TRBJ2-5; 8 bases agree with TRBD1. CDR1 MNHEY and CDR2 SVGAGI come from the germline V gene. This CDR3 has 13 residues. V lost 6 bases, J lost 4 bases, and 4 bases stayed unmatched. The CDR3 nucleotides are TGTGCCAGCAGCTGGACAGGGTTAGAGACCCAGTACTTC. Its translation is CASSWTGLETQYF.

This clone turned up a few times. This chain joins TRBV27 and TRBJ2-7; D is ambiguous. From germline, CDR1 is MNHEY and CDR2 SMNVEV (reference sequence). The CDR3 loop spans 13 amino acids. The V gene lost 2 bases and the J gene lost 3 bases, with 8 bases spanning the gap. In DNA, the CDR3 is TGTGCCAGCAGTTTAGATGTGAGCTACGAGCAGTACTTC. Amino acids: CASSLDVSYEQYF.

This clone was seen a few times. The chain carries TRBV9 and TRBJ2-1; the match to TRBD2 covers 9 bases. Germline lookup yields CDR1 SGDLS and CDR2 YYNGEE. V shed 0 bases, J shed 6 bases, and the junction held 13 bases outside the gene matches. This CDR3 spans 18 amino acids. Here the CDR3 reads CASSVGTSDYPEANEQFF. The DNA for the CDR3 is TGTGCCAGCAGCGTAGGGACTAGCGATTATCCAGAGGCCAATGAGCAGTTCTTC.

This clone appeared a few times. This CDR3 is also generated by other DNA sequences in the sample. CDR3 sequence: CSVGGDGYTF. The CDR3 bases are TGCAGCGTTGGCGGAGATGGCTACACCTTC. The chain is built from TRBV29-1 and TRBJ1-2; unclear D gene. With 4 bases removed from V and 6 bases from J, the gap between germline ends came to 6 bases. The length of the CDR3 is 10 residues. The germline CDR1 and CDR2 sequences are SQVTM and ANQGSEA.

The chain combines TRBV2 with TRBJ1-2, with a weak D call TRBD1 (6 bases). V lost 2 bases, J lost 8 bases, and 15 bases lay in between. This CDR3 spans 14 amino acids. Germline V lookup: CDR1 SNHLY, CDR2 FYNNEI. The CDR3 DNA sequence: TGTGCCAGCAGTGAACAGAGGACAGCTTTAGGCTACACCTTC. Residues: CASSEQRTALGYTF.

This sequence joins TRBV10-3 and TRBJ1-1; possibly TRBD1 for D (5 bases). Germline V CDR1 and CDR2: ENHRY, SYGVKD. Deletions cut 3 bases from V and 7 bases from J, with 9 bases between. The CDR3 contains 12 residues. CDR3 sequence (DNA): TGTGCCATCAGTGATACAGGCAATGAAGCTTTCTTT. This translates into CAISDTGNEAFF.

The genes are TRBV5-4 and TRBJ2-1, with 7 bases fitting TRBD2. The germline gives CDR1 SGHNT, CDR2 YYREEE (reference sequence). The CDR3 is 16 amino acids. Trimming at V came to 0 bases and at J to 5 bases, leaving 8 bases not matched to a gene. The CDR3 DNA sequence: TGTGCCAGCAGCTTGGCCTTACGGGAGGTCCACAATGAGCAGTTCTTC. It encodes CASSLALREVHNEQFF.

The CDR3 region is CASSFYRVDTQYF. DNA of the CDR3: TGTGCCAGCAGCTTCTACAGGGTGGATACGCAGTATTTT. The gene calls are TRBV7-9 and TRBJ2-3; the D gene is possibly TRBD1 (6 bases). The CDR3 sequence is 13 residues long. Deletions cut 3 bases from V and 6 bases from J, with 10 bases between. The germline V gene encodes CDR1 SEHNR and CDR2 FQNEAQ (reference sequence). Looking up the rest from reference TRBV7-9 and TRBJ2-3 gives the full variable domain: DTGVSQNPRHKITKRGQNVTFRCDPISEHNRLYWYRQTLGQGPEFLTYFQNEAQLEKSRLLSDRFSAERPKGSFSTLEIQRTEQGDSAMYLCASSFYRVDTQYFGPGTRLTVL.

This clone occurred a few times. CDR3 protein: CAWSVLGGQGNEQYF. The CDR3, as DNA: TGTGCCTGGAGTGTATTGGGGGGACAGGGCAACGAGCAGTACTTC. The genes are TRBV30 and TRBJ2-5, with TRBD1 matching 9 bases. The J call may be in error: the DNA end matches TRBJ2-7 better. The CDR3 extends over 15 amino acids. CDR1 GTSNPN and CDR2 SVGIG come from the germline V gene (reference sequence).

The chain combines TRBV5-4 with TRBJ2-1; D ambiguous. Germline CDR1 and CDR2: SGHNT and YYREEE (reference sequence). V dropped 4 bases and J dropped 4 bases, with 9 bases sitting between them. The CDR3 loop spans 13 amino acids. The CDR3 spells CASSVDSYNEQFF. The DNA of the CDR3 is TGTGCCAGCAGCGTAGACTCGTACAATGAGCAGTTCTTC.

The table lists this clone with a few counts. Other DNA variants within this sample encode the same CDR3. CDR3 coding DNA: TGTGCCAGCAGCTTAACAGGCAGCTACAATGAGCAGTTCTTC. It yields the protein CASSLTGSYNEQFF. The V call is TRBV7-9, the J call TRBJ2-1, with D possibly TRBD1 on 5 matching bases. Trimming took 2 bases from V and 3 from J, leaving 8 bases between them. Per the germline V gene, CDR1 is SEHNR and CDR2 is FQNEAQ (reference sequence). The CDR3 extends over 14 amino acids.

Only a few counts were recorded for this clone. The rearrangement links TRBV7-6 to TRBJ2-5, with D possibly TRBD2 on 5 matching bases. Germline values: CDR1 SGHVS, CDR2 FNYEAQ. The V and J ends lost 4 bases and 2 bases respectively, with 14 bases between them. The CDR3 has 15 residues. CDR3 bases: TGTGCCAGCAGCTCCTTCCCGGGAAGGCAAGAGACCCAGTACTTC. Protein: CASSSFPGRQETQYF.

The chain employs TRBV30 and TRBJ2-7, with 9 nucleotides matching TRBD1. Germline CDR1 is GTSNPN and CDR2 is SVGIG (reference sequence). V shed 2 bases and J 4 bases; nucleotides not matched to a gene: 12. The CDR3 loop spans 16 amino acids. This chain's CDR3 is CAWSPSRTGASYEQYF. The CDR3 region has the DNA TGTGCCTGGAGTCCGTCGCGGACAGGGGCTTCGTACGAGCAGTACTTC.

Turning to this clone: Other DNA sequences in this sample translate to the same CDR3. CDR3 nucleotide sequence: TGTGCCAGTAGTATCGGGAGGGGCACTGAAGCTTTCTTT. The encoded protein is CASSIGRGTEAFF. V and J are TRBV19 and TRBJ1-1, with a possible D match to TRBD1 (5 bases). Germline loops: CDR1 LNHDA, CDR2 SQIVND (reference sequence). CDR3 size: 13 residues. Trimming shortened V by 3 bases and J by 4 bases, and 9 bases separated the two germline ends.

This sequence joins TRBV13 and TRBJ1-5; 7 bases fit TRBD1. Germline CDR1 PRHDT, CDR2 FYEKMQ (reference sequence). J lost 3 bases, V lost 6 bases, and 5 bases had no gene match. CDR3 length: 14 residues. CDR3 in DNA: TGTGCCAGCAGATGGGACAGTATCAATCAGCCCCAGCATTTT. This sequence encodes CASRWDSINQPQHF.

A few counts support this clone. The V gene is TRBV4-1, the J gene TRBJ2-1, with D possibly TRBD1 on 6 matching bases. The CDR3 length is 22 residues. CDR1 and CDR2 from the germline V gene are MGHRA and YSYEKL. V shed 0 bases and J shed 6 bases, with 33 bases lying between them. For the CDR3, the DNA is TGCGCCAGCAGCCAAGACTTGCCCCCACAGGGATTGGTAGGAGCATTCAGCAATGAGCAGTTCTTC. Translated, it gives CASSQDLPPQGLVGAFSNEQFF.

DNA of the CDR3: TGTGCCAGCAGCCCCGGGACAGCCAGTGTAGCTTTCTTT. Its protein is CASSPGTASVAFF. V usage is TRBV11-1 and J usage is TRBJ1-1; 7 nucleotides match TRBD1. CDR1 is SGHAT, CDR2 FQDESV, per germline (reference sequence). The CDR3 runs 13 residues. Trimming cost V 5 bases and J 10 bases; bases outside gene matches: 10.

This clone was seen more than once but under ten times. The chain is built from TRBV2 and TRBJ1-4; 11 bases are a match to TRBD1. CDR1 and CDR2 from the germline V gene are SNHLY and FYNNEI. With 8 bases clipped from V and 5 bases from J, the junction kept 4 bases outside the gene matches. This CDR3 contains 14 residues. The CDR3 loop reads CASARDRGNEKLFF. The CDR3 DNA sequence: TGTGCCAGCGCCCGGGACAGGGGGAATGAAAAACTGTTTTTT. The complete variable domain, with remaining parts taken from reference TRBV2 and TRBJ1-4, reads EPEVTQTPSHQVTQMGQEVILRCVPISNHLYFYWYRQILGQKVEFLVSFYNNEISEKSEIFDDQFSVERPDGSNFTLKIRSTKLEDSAMYFCASARDRGNEKLFFGSGTQLSVL.

The chain combines TRBV5-4 with TRBJ2-5, with 7 bases identical to TRBD1. This CDR3 has 14 residues. V dropped 3 bases and J dropped 5; count of bases not matched to a gene: 7. CDR1 and CDR2 (germline): SGHNT, YYREEE (reference sequence). The CDR3 protein is CASSSEGGYETQYF. The CDR3 region has the DNA TGTGCCAGCAGCTCTGAAGGGGGCTATGAGACCCAGTACTTC.

V gene TRBV7-9 combines with J gene TRBJ2-6; 7 bases fit TRBD1. CDR1 and CDR2 (germline): SEHNR, FQNEAQ (reference sequence). CDR3 size: 16 residues. The J segment lost 4 bases and the V segment lost 1 base, leaving 4 bases of the junction unmatched. In nucleotides, the CDR3 is TGTGCCAGCAGCTTAGACAGGGGATCCGGGGCCAACGTCCTGACTTTC. This gives the protein CASSLDRGSGANVLTF.

This clone was counted only a few times. The rearrangement joins TRBV5-1 to TRBJ2-7; 7 bases match TRBD2. Germline CDR1 reads SGHRS; CDR2 reads YFSETQ. V shed 4 bases, J shed 0 bases, and the junction held 4 bases outside the gene matches. The CDR3 sequence is 14 residues long. The CDR3 here is CASSRAGVSYEQYF. In DNA form, the CDR3 reads TGCGCCAGCAGCCGGGCGGGGGTCTCCTACGAGCAGTACTTC.

J is TRBJ2-3 and V is TRBV7-9; TRBD1 matches at 8 bases. Per germline, CDR1 SEHNR and CDR2 FQNEAQ (reference sequence). V dropped 11 bases and J dropped 2; count of bases not matched to a gene: 6. This CDR3 region has 13 residues. The CDR3 DNA reads TGTGCCGCCCGGGACAGGATCACAGATACGCAGTATTTT. Protein product: CAARDRITDTQYF.

This clone appeared a few times. The gene calls are TRBV19 and TRBJ2-1; 8 positions agree with TRBD1. CDR3 length equals 17 residues. J was trimmed by 7 bases and V by 5 bases; bases with no gene match: 16. CDR1 and CDR2 (germline): LNHDA, SQIVND (reference sequence). CDR3 in amino acids: CASSLEWFWTGINEQFF. The CDR3 DNA follows: TGTGCCAGTAGTCTGGAATGGTTCTGGACAGGGATAAATGAGCAGTTCTTC.

This clone was detected only a few times. V and J are TRBV15 and TRBJ2-1; 9 positions agree with TRBD1. The CDR3 loop spans 14 amino acids. Looked up from germline, CDR1 is LNHNV and CDR2 is YYDKDF (reference sequence). J was trimmed by 4 bases and V by 3 bases; bases with no gene match: 1. This chain's CDR3 is CATSRTGGYNEQFF. The CDR3, as DNA: TGTGCCACCAGCAGGACAGGGGGATACAATGAGCAGTTCTTC.

As regards this clone: Different DNA sequences within this sample yield the same CDR3. The rearrangement links TRBV9 to TRBJ2-5; D remains unclear. This CDR3 has 12 amino acids. Trimming shortened V by 0 bases and J by 5 bases, and 5 bases separated the two germline ends. Germline CDR1 reads SGDLS; CDR2 reads YYNGEE. The CDR3 spells CASSVAEETQYF. As DNA, the CDR3 is TGTGCCAGCAGCGTAGCGGAGGAGACCCAGTACTTC.

This clone has only a few counts. J is TRBJ2-7 and V is TRBV28; possible D gene TRBD1, 6 bases. Trimming cost V 6 bases and J 4 bases, with 13 bases left between them. The CDR3 runs 13 residues. Per germline, CDR1 MDHEN and CDR2 SYDVKM. CDR3 amino acids: CASRLTGWYEQYF. The CDR3 nucleotides are TGTGCCAGCAGACTTACAGGGTGGTACGAGCAGTACTTC.

The chain employs TRBV7-9 and TRBJ1-5; 9 positions agree with TRBD1. The germline V gene encodes CDR1 SEHNR and CDR2 FQNEAQ (reference sequence). V trimming: 5 bases; J trimming: 2 bases; junction bases outside the gene matches: 4. This CDR3 is built from 15 residues. The CDR3 spells CASSRDREGNQPQHF. The CDR3 DNA reads TGTGCCAGCAGCCGGGACAGGGAGGGCAATCAGCCCCAGCATTTT. The whole variable domain, filled in from reference TRBV7-9 and TRBJ1-5, reads DTGVSQNPRHKITKRGQNVTFRCDPISEHNRLYWYRQTLGQGPEFLTYFQNEAQLEKSRLLSDRFSAERPKGSFSTLEIQRTEQGDSAMYLCASSRDREGNQPQHFGDGTRLSIL.

CDR3 loop: CASSVGAQQETQYF. CDR3 DNA sequence: TGTGCCAGCAGCGTTGGGGCACAACAAGAGACCCAGTACTTC. The chain recombines TRBV25-1 with TRBJ2-5; possible D gene TRBD1, 5 bases. The V end lost 6 bases, the J end lost 2 bases, and 13 bases lay between the germline ends. This CDR3 region has 14 residues. Germline V gene lookup returns CDR1 MGHDK and CDR2 SYGVNS.

This chain's CDR3 is CASSKARVTEAGGPNEQFF. CDR3 in DNA: TGTGCCAGCAGCAAAGCTCGAGTGACGGAAGCGGGAGGTCCCAATGAGCAGTTCTTC. The genes are TRBV21-1 and TRBJ2-1; TRBD2 was called by the table and not checked on the DNA. TRBV21-1 is flagged as a pseudogene. The CDR3 consists of 19 residues.

This clone appeared a few times. V gene TRBV9 combines with J gene TRBJ2-7, with D possibly being TRBD2 (5 bases). The CDR3 spans 17 residues. The V end was cut by 4 bases, the J end by 0 bases, with 20 bases between. Germline CDR1 SGDLS, CDR2 YYNGEE. The CDR3 loop is CASSPLTPGSSSYEQYF. In nucleotides, the CDR3 is TGTGCCAGCAGCCCCCTCACGCCGGGATCGAGCTCCTACGAGCAGTACTTC. Looking up the rest from reference TRBV9 and TRBJ2-7 gives the full variable domain: DSGVTQTPKHLITATGQRVTLRCSPRSGDLSVYWYQQSLDQGLQFLIQYYNGEERAKGNILERFSAQQFPDLHSELNLSSLELGDSALYFCASSPLTPGSSSYEQYFGPGTRLTVT.